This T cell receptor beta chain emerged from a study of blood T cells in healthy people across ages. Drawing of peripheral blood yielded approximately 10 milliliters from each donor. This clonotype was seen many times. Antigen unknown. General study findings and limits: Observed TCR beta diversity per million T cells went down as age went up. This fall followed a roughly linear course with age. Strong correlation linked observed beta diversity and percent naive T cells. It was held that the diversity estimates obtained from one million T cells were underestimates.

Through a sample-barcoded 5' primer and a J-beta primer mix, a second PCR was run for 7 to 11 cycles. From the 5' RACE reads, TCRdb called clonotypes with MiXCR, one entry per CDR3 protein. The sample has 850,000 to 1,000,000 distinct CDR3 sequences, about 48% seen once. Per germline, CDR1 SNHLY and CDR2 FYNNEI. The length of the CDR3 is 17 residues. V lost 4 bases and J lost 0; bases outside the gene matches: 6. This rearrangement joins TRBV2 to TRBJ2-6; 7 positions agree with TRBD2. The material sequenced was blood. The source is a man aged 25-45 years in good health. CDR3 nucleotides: TGTGCCAGCAGTGTCCGAGCGGGGACCTCTGGGGCCAACGTCCTGACTTTC. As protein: CASSVRAGTSGANVLTF.